A single sample is the source of the 27 T cell receptor beta chains below, sequenced in a study of identifying expanded T cells in peripheral blood. Measured with immunoSEQ multiplex PCR; TCRdb has only the in-frame clones, and not every one. Of some 97,000 clones listed, around nine tenths are singletons. Material: blood. The receptors come from a person aged 18-69 years in good health.

CDR3 sequence reads: CASSPGTRRRNEQFF. The CDR3 DNA sequence: TGTGCCAGCAGCCCCGGGACTAGACGAAGAAATGAGCAGTTCTTC. This chain uses TRBV7-6 with TRBJ2-1, with 8 bases that match TRBD2. Trimming took 5 bases from V and 7 from J; bases not matched to a gene: 10. CDR1 and CDR2 from the germline V gene are SGHVS and FNYEAQ. CDR3 length: 15 amino acids.

V and J are TRBV6-6 and TRBJ2-7; maybe TRBD2 (6 bases). The V and J ends lost 0 bases and 4 bases respectively, with 13 bases between them. The CDR3 is made up of 15 amino acids. The V gene's germline CDR1 is MNHNY and CDR2 SVGAGI (reference sequence). CDR3 amino acids: CASSYSGGFVYEQYF. The CDR3 DNA is TGTGCCAGCAGTTACTCGGGGGGTTTCGTTTACGAGCAGTACTTC.

This chain links TRBV5-1 with TRBJ2-2; a possible D gene is TRBD1 (6 bases). The V end lost 4 bases, the J end lost 4 bases, and 11 bases lay between the germline ends. Germline V gives CDR1 SGHRS, CDR2 YFSETQ. The CDR3 totals 14 residues. This chain's CDR3 is CASSPQGTTGELFF. The CDR3 region has the DNA TGCGCCAGCAGCCCGCAGGGGACCACCGGGGAGCTGTTTTTT.

A single count supports this clone. This chain connects TRBV18 to TRBJ2-5; no clear D. The CDR3 is made up of 13 amino acids. Trimming took 7 bases from V and 5 from J, leaving 14 bases between them. Germline V gene lookup returns CDR1 KGHSH and CDR2 LQKENI. The CDR3 reads CASFPALGETQYF. DNA of the CDR3: TGTGCCAGCTTCCCCGCGTTAGGGGAGACCCAGTACTTC.

The CDR3 DNA reads TGTGCCAGCAGCAAAACGGGGGGTGAGCAGTTCTTC. It codes for CASSKTGGEQFF. The chain carries TRBV9 and TRBJ2-1, with 7 bases lining up with TRBD2. The CDR3 is 12 amino acids. The J segment lost 9 bases and the V segment lost 4 bases, leaving 4 bases of the junction unmatched. Germline V lookup: CDR1 SGDLS, CDR2 YYNGEE.

The rearrangement uses TRBV12-5 and TRBJ1-1; 11 positions agree with TRBD1. CDR1 and CDR2 from the germline V gene are LGHNT and FRNRAP. The CDR3 loop spans 16 amino acids. V gave up 4 bases and J gave up 6 bases; unmatched junction bases: 10. The CDR3 spells CASGSGQGAARPEAFF. CDR3 coding DNA: TGTGCTAGTGGTTCCGGACAGGGGGCGGCCAGGCCTGAAGCTTTCTTT.

V usage is TRBV19 and J usage is TRBJ2-3; 7 bases match TRBD2. V trimming: 6 bases; J trimming: 4 bases; junction bases outside the gene matches: 7. CDR1 is LNHDA, CDR2 SQIVND, per germline (reference sequence). The CDR3 spans 14 residues. The CDR3 reads CASRTSSISDTQYF. The DNA for the CDR3 is TGTGCCAGTAGGACTAGCTCTATCTCAGATACGCAGTATTTT.

This clone was observed a single time. The V gene is TRBV7-8, the J gene TRBJ2-7; D is perhaps TRBD1 (6 bases). The V and J ends lost 1 base and 6 bases respectively, with 19 bases between them. From germline, CDR1 is SGHVS and CDR2 FQNEAQ. The CDR3 sequence is 16 residues long. CDR3 bases: TGTGCCAGCAGCTTAGGTCTATTGAACAGGGTCAGCGAGCAGTACTTC. Residues: CASSLGLLNRVSEQYF.

This sequence joins TRBV11-2 and TRBJ1-2; D is perhaps TRBD1 (6 bases). Trimming shortened V by 0 bases and J by 8 bases, and 13 bases separated the two germline ends. Germline assignment: CDR1 SGHAT and CDR2 FQNNGV. The CDR3 consists of 14 residues. This CDR3 is CASSLEGGGGGYTF. The CDR3 nucleotides are TGTGCCAGCAGCTTAGAAGGAGGGGGAGGAGGCTACACCTTC.

This clone has a handful of counts. V and J are TRBV5-4 and TRBJ1-1; D is unresolved. V was clipped by 2 bases and J by 3 bases, with 5 bases between them. CDR1 is SGHNT and CDR2 is YYREEE in the germline V gene (reference sequence). The CDR3 totals 12 residues. The CDR3 is CASSLRDTEAFF. The CDR3 DNA reads TGTGCCAGCAGCTTAAGGGACACTGAAGCTTTCTTT.

This chain joins TRBV5-1 and TRBJ2-7; TRBD2 is a possible D gene (6 bases). V was cut by 0 bases and J by 7 bases, with 14 bases left in between. Germline V lookup: CDR1 SGHRS, CDR2 YFSETQ. The CDR3 contains 14 residues. CDR3 DNA sequence: TGCGCCAGCAGCTTGGAGGGCCTTCGGGGGGAGCAGTACTTC. Its protein product is CASSLEGLRGEQYF.

This chain connects TRBV21-1 to TRBJ1-1; TRBD1, as called in the table, went unchecked against the DNA. TRBV21-1 is classified as a pseudogene. The CDR3 runs 15 residues. The CDR3 spells CASSVSGTGGTEAFF. The CDR3 nucleotides read TGTGCCAGCAGCGTATCCGGGACAGGGGGCACTGAAGCTTTCTTT.

The chain employs TRBV7-9 and TRBJ2-3, with TRBD2 matching over 8 bases. The V segment lost 7 bases and the J segment 0 bases; nucleotides outside the gene matches: 6. Germline CDR1 SEHNR, CDR2 FQNEAQ (reference sequence). This CDR3 comprises 15 residues. The CDR3 region has the DNA TGTGCCAGCACCCTCCGGGGGGGGAGCACAGATACGCAGTATTTT. It encodes CASTLRGGSTDTQYF.

The chain has TRBV11-3 and TRBJ2-1; tentatively, D is TRBD2 (5 bases). In germline, CDR1 is SGHNT, CDR2 YENEEA. The CDR3 contains 15 residues. V lost 3 bases, J lost 5 bases, and 14 bases lay in between. DNA for the CDR3: TGTGCCAGCAGCTTGAGAAGCGGCGAGAACAATGAGCAGTTCTTC. Translating it yields CASSLRSGENNEQFF.

The V call is TRBV19, the J call TRBJ1-5; no reliable D call. This CDR3 is 12 amino acids long. The germline CDR1 and CDR2 sequences are LNHDA and SQIVND (reference sequence). V gave up 6 bases and J gave up 5 bases, with 8 bases separating them. CDR3 sequence reads: CASREEYQPQHF. CDR3 coding DNA: TGTGCCAGTAGGGAGGAATATCAGCCCCAGCATTTT.

V usage is TRBV18 and J usage is TRBJ1-2; possible D gene TRBD1, 6 bases. Trimming shortened V by 3 bases and J by 4 bases, and 9 bases separated the two germline ends. The CDR3 loop spans 13 amino acids. The germline V gene encodes CDR1 KGHSH and CDR2 LQKENI. The CDR3 nucleotides read TGTGCCAGCTCACCTTCAGGGGTCTATGGCTACACCTTC. Protein product: CASSPSGVYGYTF.

V usage is TRBV7-2 and J usage is TRBJ2-5; D unclear. Trimming left V 3 bases short and J 3 bases short, with 8 bases between. CDR1 and CDR2 (germline): SGHTA, FQGNSA. The CDR3 loop spans 13 amino acids. The CDR3 region has the DNA TGTGCCAGCAGCTTGGGTAGAAAAGAGACCCAGTACTTC. Translating it yields CASSLGRKETQYF.

V and J are TRBV25-1 and TRBJ2-5; the D gene is possibly TRBD2 (6 bases). CDR3 length: 11 residues. Trimming removed 8 bases at V and 9 bases at J, with 13 bases between. The germline gives CDR1 MGHDK, CDR2 SYGVNS. In nucleotides, the CDR3 is TGTGCCAGCTCCGGAGGGGTGGCCCAGTACTTC. It codes for CASSGGVAQYF.

The V gene is TRBV5-6, the J gene TRBJ1-5; the D is unclear. In germline, CDR1 is SGHDT, CDR2 YYEEEE. This CDR3 spans 14 amino acids. V lost 2 bases, J lost 3 bases, and 9 bases lay in between. The chain's CDR3 is CASSFWQVNQPQHF. The CDR3 nucleotides read TGTGCCAGCAGCTTCTGGCAGGTCAATCAGCCCCAGCATTTT.

This chain joins TRBV12-5 and TRBJ1-1; D is ambiguous. The CDR3 consists of 18 residues. Germline lookup yields CDR1 LGHNT and CDR2 FRNRAP. V dropped 1 base and J dropped 0 bases, with 18 bases sitting between them. The CDR3 region has the DNA TGTGCTAGTGGTTTGGGTATTCCGGGAGGCCGTATGAACACTGAAGCTTTCTTT. It is translated as CASGLGIPGGRMNTEAFF.

This clone was seen just once. The V gene is TRBV25-1, the J gene TRBJ1-1, with 7 bases fitting TRBD1. The CDR3 spans 13 residues. After removal of 5 bases from V and 4 bases from J, the junction contained 4 bases not matched to a gene. CDR1 and CDR2 from the germline V gene are MGHDK and SYGVNS. The CDR3 sequence is CASSIAGGTEAFF. For the CDR3, the DNA is TGTGCCAGCAGTATAGCAGGGGGCACTGAAGCTTTCTTT.

This chain links TRBV2 with TRBJ1-5; D gene unclear. The CDR3 sequence is 14 residues long. V was trimmed by 0 bases and J by 2 bases, leaving 5 bases between them. Germline V gene sequence: CDR1 SNHLY, CDR2 FYNNEI. CDR3 DNA sequence: TGTGCCAGCAGTGAAGCGTCGGGCAATCAGCCCCAGCATTTT. This encodes CASSEASGNQPQHF.

The CDR3 bases are TGTGCCATCAGTGAGGGGGGACAGGGGGCGGCTTTCTTT. This encodes CAISEGGQGAAFF. The chain combines TRBV10-3 with TRBJ1-1; 12 bases fit TRBD1. The germline V gene has CDR1 ENHRY and CDR2 SYGVKD. With 2 bases clipped from V and 11 bases from J, the junction kept 3 bases outside the gene matches. The length of the CDR3 is 13 residues.

This rearrangement joins TRBV30 to TRBJ2-7, with D unclear. From germline, CDR1 is GTSNPN and CDR2 SVGIG (reference sequence). The germline V and J ends were trimmed by 8 bases and 0 bases, with 8 bases remaining between them. CDR3 size: 11 residues. The CDR3 region has the DNA TGTGCCGGCGACGGCTCCTACGAGCAGTACTTC. The encoded protein is CAGDGSYEQYF.

The chain carries TRBV5-1 and TRBJ2-3, with D perhaps assigned TRBD1 or TRBD2 (5 bases each). This CDR3 has 14 residues. V lost 2 bases and J 2 bases, leaving 9 bases between the germline ends. Germline loops: CDR1 SGHRS, CDR2 YFSETQ. The CDR3 coding sequence is TGCGCCAGCAGCTTTTCAGGGACCACAGATACGCAGTATTTT. Translation gives CASSFSGTTDTQYF.

V gene TRBV7-2 combines with J gene TRBJ1-2, with D possibly TRBD1 on 5 matching bases. Looked up from germline, CDR1 is SGHTA and CDR2 is FQGNSA. The V gene lost 4 bases and the J gene lost 2 bases, with 8 bases spanning the gap. CDR3 length: 13 amino acids. The CDR3 region has the DNA TGTGCCAGCAGCTCCTCAGGGAACTATGGCTACACCTTC. Amino acid sequence: CASSSSGNYGYTF. Full variable domain (outside the CDR3, taken from reference TRBV7-2 and TRBJ1-2): GAGVSQSPSNKVTEKGKDVELRCDPISGHTALYWYRQSLGQGLEFLIYFQGNSAPDKSGLPSDRFSAERTGGSVSTLTIQRTQQEDSAVYLCASSSSGNYGYTFGSGTRLTVV.

This sequence joins TRBV15 and TRBJ2-5; D not resolved. The CDR3 sequence is 15 residues long. Germline-derived CDR1 and CDR2 are LNHNV and YYDKDF (reference sequence). V shed 3 bases and J shed 3 bases, with 14 bases lying between them. In DNA form, the CDR3 reads TGTGCCACCAGCAGCATCCGACGTAAAGAAGAGACCCAGTACTTC. Protein sequence: CATSSIRRKEETQYF.